Listed below are T cell receptor beta chains from one sample, sequenced in a study of cytomegalovirus exposure and HLA in healthy donors. Data came from immunoSEQ multiplex PCR; TCRdb stores just in-frame clones and leaves some out. The table has 150,000 or so clones, approximately 80% seen once. Sample: PBMCs. These TCRs come from a woman aged 35 to 49 in good health and CMV-seropositive. The CDR3 runs from the conserved cysteine through the conserved F or W. D genes are given only for firm matches. Only part of the rows carry a size: once, few, many, or a class if the clone is expanded.

abundance,v_gene,d_gene,j_gene,CDR3aa,CDR3nt
.,TRBV7-9,TRBD2,TRBJ2-7,CASSLASGRVEQYF,TGTGCCAGCAGCTTAGCTAGCGGGAGAGTCGAGCAGTACTTC
few,TRBV19,.,TRBJ2-7,CASSIDPRQAYEQYF,TGTGCCAGTAGTATAGATCCACGCCAGGCCTACGAGCAGTACTTC
.,TRBV30,.,TRBJ2-1,CAWSDWNGGSYNEQFF,TGTGCCTGGAGTGATTGGAACGGCGGTTCATACAATGAGCAGTTCTTC
few,TRBV4-1,TRBD2,TRBJ2-1,CASSQEPTSGYNEQFF,TGCGCCAGCAGCCAAGAACCTACTAGCGGATACAATGAGCAGTTCTTC
few,TRBV4-2,.,TRBJ2-7,CASSKDLEREQYF,TGTGCCAGCAGCAAAGATTTGGAGAGAGAGCAGTACTTC
few,TRBV11-2,.,TRBJ1-5,CASSPEEGQPQHF,TGTGCCAGCAGCCCGGAAGAGGGTCAGCCCCAGCATTTT
.,TRBV27,.,TRBJ1-6,CASSLSANSNSPLHF,TGTGCCAGCAGTTTATCTGCGAACTCTAATTCACCCCTCCACTTT
few,TRBV6-5,.,TRBJ1-1,CASSGSLNTEAFF,TGTGCCAGCAGCGGGAGTTTGAACACTGAAGCTTTCTTT
.,TRBV5-1,.,TRBJ2-3,CASSLEGLGADTQYF,TGCGCCAGCAGCTTGGAGGGGTTAGGTGCAGATACGCAGTATTTT
.,TRBV10-3,.,TRBJ2-1,CAISTRGTEQFF,TGTGCCATTTCGACCCGGGGTACTGAGCAGTTCTTC
.,TRBV30,.,TRBJ2-3,CAWSPTRVVTQYF,TGTGCCTGGAGTCCGACTAGAGTCGTTACGCAGTATTTT
.,TRBV18,.,TRBJ1-5,CASSPPPNQPQHF,TGTGCCAGCTCACCACCTCCTAATCAGCCCCAGCATTTT
.,TRBV6-5,.,TRBJ1-1,CASRVHGLNTEAFF,TGTGCCAGCAGAGTCCATGGCCTGAACACTGAAGCTTTCTTT
.,TRBV5-5,.,TRBJ2-5,CASSPENQETQYF,TGTGCCAGCAGCCCAGAAAACCAAGAGACCCAGTACTTC
.,TRBV15,.,TRBJ2-7,CATSREGGASYEQYF,TGTGCCACCAGCAGAGAGGGGGGAGCCTCATACGAGCAGTACTTC
.,TRBV5-5,.,TRBJ1-5,CASSQTDYSNQPQHF,TGTGCCAGCAGCCAGACAGATTATAGCAATCAGCCCCAGCATTTT
.,TRBV7-9,.,TRBJ1-2,CASSLKAGLYGYTF,TGTGCCAGCAGCCTGAAGGCGGGGCTCTATGGCTACACCTTC
.,TRBV5-1,TRBD1,TRBJ2-1,CASSFGQGFNEQFF,TGCGCCAGCAGCTTTGGACAGGGCTTCAATGAGCAGTTCTTC
once,TRBV29-1,.,TRBJ2-1,CSVEDTKRQGGLAGPARFF,TGCAGCGTTGAAGATACCAAAAGACAGGGCGGGCTAGCGGGCCCCGCGCGGTTCTTC
.,TRBV2,.,TRBJ2-4,CAGGQSLAKNIQYF,TGTGCCGGTGGACAGTCTCTAGCCAAAAACATTCAGTACTTC
once,TRBV5-4,TRBD2,TRBJ2-7,CASSLAGGTSYEQYF,TGTGCCAGCAGCTTAGCGGGAGGCACATCCTACGAGCAGTACTTC
.,TRBV5-1,.,TRBJ2-7,CASSLPQGSYEQYF,TGCGCCAGCAGCTTGCCCCAGGGGTCCTACGAGCAGTACTTC
.,TRBV28,TRBD1,TRBJ1-2,CASSYAGQGYGYTF,TGTGCCAGCAGTTACGCGGGACAGGGCTATGGCTACACCTTC
.,TRBV11-3,TRBD2,TRBJ2-1,CASSLGLAGEDEQFF,TGTGCCAGCAGCTTGGGACTAGCGGGGGAGGATGAGCAGTTCTTC
.,TRBV5-4,.,TRBJ2-3,CASSLGGARADTQYF,TGTGCCAGCAGCTTGGGGGGCGCACGGGCAGATACGCAGTATTTT
.,TRBV5-6,TRBD2,TRBJ2-2,CASGLVNLAGGLETGELFF,TGTGCCAGCGGATTGGTGAATCTAGCGGGAGGGCTTGAAACCGGGGAGCTGTTTTTT
.,TRBV11-2,.,TRBJ2-5,CASSPSQGAETQYF,TGTGCCAGCAGCCCATCACAGGGAGCCGAGACCCAGTACTTC
.,TRBV7-2,TRBD2,TRBJ2-7,CASRFSGSSYEQYF,TGTGCCAGCAGATTTAGCGGGAGTTCCTACGAGCAGTACTTC
.,TRBV6-1,TRBD1,TRBJ1-2,CASSGGTGQYGYTF,TGTGCCAGCAGTGGAGGGACAGGGCAATATGGCTACACCTTC
.,TRBV5-1,.,TRBJ2-6,CASSQGRSGANVLTF,TGCGCCAGCAGCCAGGGGCGTTCTGGGGCCAACGTCCTGACTTTC
.,TRBV6-1,.,TRBJ1-2,CASSRTTDLYGYTF,TGTGCCAGCAGTCGAACGACTGACCTCTATGGCTACACCTTC
.,TRBV28,TRBD2,TRBJ2-4,CASSLWSSGGNIQYF,TGTGCCAGCAGTTTATGGAGTAGCGGGGGAAACATTCAGTACTTC
once,TRBV9,TRBD2,TRBJ2-5,CASGGLAGGETQYF,TGTGCCAGTGGGGGACTAGCGGGAGGAGAGACCCAGTACTTC
.,TRBV25-1,.,TRBJ2-7,CASSEAMGADYEQYF,TGTGCCAGCAGTGAAGCGATGGGGGCGGACTACGAGCAGTACTTC
once,TRBV6-5,TRBD1,TRBJ2-1,CASTSGPGGYNEQFF,TGTGCCAGCACCTCTGGGCCAGGGGGATACAATGAGCAGTTCTTC
.,TRBV5-1,.,TRBJ2-7,CASTSGTYEQYF,TGCGCCAGCACGTCGGGGACCTACGAGCAGTACTTC
.,TRBV6-5,.,TRBJ2-5,CASSYSVQGNQETQYF,TGTGCGAGCAGTTACTCCGTACAGGGTAACCAAGAGACCCAGTACTTC
once,TRBV11-2,.,TRBJ2-7,CASSPQRTASYEQYF,TGTGCCAGCAGCCCTCAAAGGACAGCTTCCTACGAGCAGTACTTC
.,TRBV28,.,TRBJ1-5,CASSFPGSGGQPQHF,TGTGCCAGCAGTTTTCCGGGGTCCGGAGGGCAGCCCCAGCATTTT
.,TRBV27,TRBD2,TRBJ2-1,CASSPTGLAGAQREQFF,TGTGCCAGCAGTCCCACCGGACTAGCGGGAGCCCAGCGCGAGCAGTTCTTC
.,TRBV19,.,TRBJ1-1,CASAPSVTEAFF,TGTGCCAGTGCCCCTAGTGTGACTGAAGCTTTCTTT
.,TRBV5-1,.,TRBJ1-3,CASSQTGAGNTIYF,TGCGCCAGCAGCCAGACAGGTGCTGGAAACACCATATATTTT
once,TRBV11-2,.,TRBJ2-7,CASSETGIEQYF,TGTGCCAGCAGCGAAACAGGGATCGAGCAGTACTTC
.,TRBV14,TRBD1,TRBJ2-5,CASSSAGGAETQYF,TGTGCCAGCAGCTCTGCAGGGGGCGCAGAGACCCAGTACTTC
few,TRBV4-2,.,TRBJ1-1,CASSQEQGGTEAFF,TGTGCCAGCAGCCAAGAGCAGGGTGGCACTGAAGCTTTCTTT